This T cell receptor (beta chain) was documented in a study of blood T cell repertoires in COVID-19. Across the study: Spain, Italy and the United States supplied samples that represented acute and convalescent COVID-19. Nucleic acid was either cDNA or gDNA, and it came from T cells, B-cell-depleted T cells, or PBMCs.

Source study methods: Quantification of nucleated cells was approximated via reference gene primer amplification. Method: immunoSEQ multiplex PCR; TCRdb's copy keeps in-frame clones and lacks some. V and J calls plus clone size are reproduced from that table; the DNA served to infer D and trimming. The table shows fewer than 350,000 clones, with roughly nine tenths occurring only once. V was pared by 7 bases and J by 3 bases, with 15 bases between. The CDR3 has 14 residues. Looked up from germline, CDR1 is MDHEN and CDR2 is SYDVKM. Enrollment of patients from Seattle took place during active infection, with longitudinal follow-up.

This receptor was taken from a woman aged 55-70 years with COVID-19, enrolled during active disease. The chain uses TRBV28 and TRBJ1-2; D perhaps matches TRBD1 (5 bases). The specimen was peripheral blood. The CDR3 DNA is TGTGCCAGCACCAGCGGGGGGTACGACTATGGCTACACCTTC. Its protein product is CASTSGGYDYGYTF.